A selection of T cell receptor beta chains follows, all from one sample in a study of cytomegalovirus exposure and HLA in healthy donors. Some clones are missing from TCRdb's copy, which holds only in-frame ones; the method was immunoSEQ multiplex PCR. The profile shows about 200,000 clones, around 85% of them singletons. Sequencing was carried out using PBMCs. The source is a man between 45 and 60 years old in good health and CMV-seronegative. The CDR3 runs from the conserved cysteine through the conserved F or W. The order of the fields is J gene, D gene, V gene, clone size, CDR3 DNA, CDR3 protein. The D gene is left open where the match is weak. The size entry is marked missing in some rows and otherwise reads once, few, many or a size class.

TRBJ2-2 | TRBD2 | TRBV7-6 | - | TGTGCCAGCAGCCCCCTAGCGGGAGTGGCCGGGGAGCTGTTTTTT | CASSPLAGVAGELFF
TRBJ2-1 | - | TRBV21-1 | - | TGTGCCAGCGCTTCCCTACTAGCGAGTAGCTCCTACAATGAGCAGTTCTTC | CASASLLASSSYNEQFF
TRBJ2-1 | TRBD2 | TRBV6-5 | - | TGTGCCAGCAGTTTGGGACTAGCGGGAGGAAGAAATGAGCAGTTCTTC | CASSLGLAGGRNEQFF
TRBJ1-4 | - | TRBV19 | - | TGTGCCAGTAGTATTACGGGGGCTAATGAAAAACTGTTTTTT | CASSITGANEKLFF
TRBJ2-2 | TRBD1 | TRBV14 | few | TGTGCCAGCAGCCACCCCGGACAGGGAATCGGGGAGCTGTTTTTT | CASSHPGQGIGELFF
TRBJ2-2 | - | TRBV6-5 | - | TGTGCCAGCAGTAGAAACAGGGCCGGGGAGCTGTTTTTT | CASSRNRAGELFF
TRBJ1-3 | TRBD1 | TRBV28 | - | TGTGCCAGCAGCCGCCCAGGGGGTTCTGGAAACACCATATATTTT | CASSRPGGSGNTIYF
TRBJ1-6 | TRBD1 | TRBV4-1 | - | TGCGCCAGCAGCCAACGGACAGGGACTAATTCACCCCTCCACTTT | CASSQRTGTNSPLHF
TRBJ2-3 | - | TRBV7-8 | - | TGTGCCAGCAGCTTAGCGCTAAGTTCATCAGGGGGGCCAGATACGCAGTATTTT | CASSLALSSSGGPDTQYF
TRBJ1-1 | - | TRBV7-8 | - | TGTGCCAGCAGCGGGAGGGGGGGCCACGGCGACGCCACTGAAGCTTTCTTT | CASSGRGGHGDATEAFF
TRBJ2-2 | TRBD2 | TRBV27 | - | TGTGCCAGCAGTTTTTTCGGGGGAGGGACCGGGGAGCTGTTTTTT | CASSFFGGGTGELFF
TRBJ2-1 | TRBD1 | TRBV27 | - | TGTGCCAGCAGTTTAAAGGACAGGGTAAATGAGCAGTTCTTC | CASSLKDRVNEQFF
TRBJ2-1 | - | TRBV14 | - | TGTGCCAGCAGCCAAGTACTAGCAACCTATGAGCAGTTCTTC | CASSQVLATYEQFF
TRBJ2-1 | TRBD2 | TRBV27 | - | TGTGCCAGCAGTTTCTACGCTTCTAGCGGGAGGAGCTACAATGAGCAGTTCTTC | CASSFYASSGRSYNEQFF
TRBJ1-5 | - | TRBV4-2 | - | TGTGCCAGCAGCCAAGATGCCAGGGAAAGTTACCCCCAGCATTTT | CASSQDARESYPQHF
TRBJ2-1 | TRBD2 | TRBV7-8 | - | TGTGCCAGCAGCCCACTAGCGCCGAGGGGCAATGAGCAGTTCTTC | CASSPLAPRGNEQFF
TRBJ2-7 | - | TRBV6-5 | - | TGTGCCAGCAGTCCACTCCAGGGGACCACCTACGAGCAGTACTTC | CASSPLQGTTYEQYF
TRBJ2-7 | - | TRBV6-1 | - | TGTGCCAGCAGTTCTTATGCCTACGAGCAGTACTTC | CASSSYAYEQYF
TRBJ2-1 | - | TRBV5-3 | few | TGTGCCAGAAGCTTGGTTACAGGGTTCTGGCATGAGCAGTTCTTC | CARSLVTGFWHEQFF